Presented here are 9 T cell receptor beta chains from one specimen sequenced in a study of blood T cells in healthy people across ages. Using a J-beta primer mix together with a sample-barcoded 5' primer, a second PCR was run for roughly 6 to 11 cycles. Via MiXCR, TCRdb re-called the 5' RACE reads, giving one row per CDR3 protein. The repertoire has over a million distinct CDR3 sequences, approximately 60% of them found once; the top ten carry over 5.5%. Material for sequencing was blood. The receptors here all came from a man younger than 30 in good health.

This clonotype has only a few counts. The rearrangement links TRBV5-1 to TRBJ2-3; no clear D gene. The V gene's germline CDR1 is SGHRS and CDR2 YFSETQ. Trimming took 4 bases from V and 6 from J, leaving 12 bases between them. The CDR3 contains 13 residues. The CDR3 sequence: CASSTSIMDTQYF. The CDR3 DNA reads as TGCGCCAGCAGCACGTCTATTATGGATACGCAGTATTTT.

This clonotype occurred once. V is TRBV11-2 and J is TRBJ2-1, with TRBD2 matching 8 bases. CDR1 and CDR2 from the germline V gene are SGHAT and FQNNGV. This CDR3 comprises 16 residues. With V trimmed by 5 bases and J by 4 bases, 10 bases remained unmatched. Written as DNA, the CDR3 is TGTGCCAGCAGCCTCAACCCGGGACTAGAGTACAATGAGCAGTTCTTC. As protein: CASSLNPGLEYNEQFF.

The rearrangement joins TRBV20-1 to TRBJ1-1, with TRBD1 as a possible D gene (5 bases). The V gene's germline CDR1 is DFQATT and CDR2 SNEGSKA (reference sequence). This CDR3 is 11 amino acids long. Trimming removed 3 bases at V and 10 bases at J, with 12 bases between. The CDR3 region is CSARGTIGAFF. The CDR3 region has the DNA TGCAGTGCTAGGGGGACCATTGGAGCTTTCTTT.

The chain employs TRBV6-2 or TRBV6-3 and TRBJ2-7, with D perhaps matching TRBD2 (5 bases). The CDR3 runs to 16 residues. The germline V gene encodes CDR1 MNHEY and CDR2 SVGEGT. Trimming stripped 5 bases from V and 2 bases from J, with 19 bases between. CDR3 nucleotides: TGTGCCAGCAGTCTGACCCATTCCCGGGGTACCTACGAGCAGTACTTC. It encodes CASSLTHSRGTYEQYF.

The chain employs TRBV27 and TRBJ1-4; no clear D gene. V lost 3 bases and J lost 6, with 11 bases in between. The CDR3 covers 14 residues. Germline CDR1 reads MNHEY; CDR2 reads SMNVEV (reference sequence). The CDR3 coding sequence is TGTGCCAGCAGTTTGATTCAGAATGATGAAAAACTGTTTTTT. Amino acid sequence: CASSLIQNDEKLFF.

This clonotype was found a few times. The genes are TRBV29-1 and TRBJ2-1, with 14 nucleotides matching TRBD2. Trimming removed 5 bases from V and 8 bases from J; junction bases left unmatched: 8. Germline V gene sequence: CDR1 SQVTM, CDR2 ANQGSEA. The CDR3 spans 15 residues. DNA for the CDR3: TGCAGCGTTACAATGGGGACTAGCGGGAGCTATGAGCAGTTCTTC. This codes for CSVTMGTSGSYEQFF.

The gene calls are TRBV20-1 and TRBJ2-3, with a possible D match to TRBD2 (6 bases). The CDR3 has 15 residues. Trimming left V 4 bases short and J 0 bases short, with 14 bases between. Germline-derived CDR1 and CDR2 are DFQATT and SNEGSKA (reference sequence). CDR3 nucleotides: TGCAGTGCTACTCTAGCGCATGCTAGCACAGATACGCAGTATTTT. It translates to CSATLAHASTDTQYF.

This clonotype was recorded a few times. As DNA, the CDR3 is TGCAGTGCTGAGACAGCGTATGGCTACACCTTC. It translates to CSAETAYGYTF. This rearrangement joins TRBV20-1 to TRBJ1-2, with D maybe TRBD1 (5 bases). Trimming cost V 5 bases and J 5 bases, with 9 bases left between them. Germline CDR1 is DFQATT and CDR2 is SNEGSKA (reference sequence). The CDR3 has 11 amino acids.

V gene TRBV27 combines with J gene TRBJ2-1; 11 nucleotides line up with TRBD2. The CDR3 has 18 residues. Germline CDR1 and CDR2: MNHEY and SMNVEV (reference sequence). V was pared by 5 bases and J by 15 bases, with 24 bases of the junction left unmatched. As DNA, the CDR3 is TGTGCCAGCAGTCCCACCACCTATACCGGGACTAGCGGTCATATGGGGTTCTTC. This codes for CASSPTTYTGTSGHMGFF.